The 5 T cell receptor beta chains reported below all come from one sample, sequenced in a study of low-dose radiotherapy and immunotherapy resistance in tumors. TRAV and TRBV primers primed cDNA for both TCRalpha and TCRbeta. It was with a constant-region primer and a V-primer adapter that TCRs were amplified over roughly 20 PCR cycles. Using its own MiXCR run on the reads, TCRdb lists one record per CDR3 protein. The sample has under 95,000 distinct CDR3 sequences, less than 20% seen once. Stated time point: after trial treatment. The sample's treatment: LDRT plus nivolumab, ipilimumab, low-dose cyclophosphamide and aspirin (RACIN trial). The sample consisted of PBMCs, taken after low-dose radiotherapy plus immunotherapy. Receptors originate from a male donor with prostate cancer.

This clonotype appeared many times. The chain links TRBV6-2 or TRBV6-3 to TRBJ1-1; D ambiguous. The CDR3 totals 13 residues. Trimming shortened V by 11 bases and J by 8 bases, and 21 bases separated the two germline ends. Germline V CDR1 and CDR2: MNHEY, SVGEGT. CDR3 coding DNA: TGTGCCGGATCCGATCGCGTTTTGGGAGAAGCTTTCTTT. Translating it yields CAGSDRVLGEAFF.

This clonotype has a count of ten or more. Here the CDR3 reads CASSAKSTGRETQYF. CDR3 nucleotides: TGTGCCAGCAGCGCCAAATCGACAGGGAGGGAGACCCAGTACTTC. This sequence joins TRBV13 and TRBJ2-5; perhaps TRBD1 as D (7 bases). V dropped 5 bases and J dropped 5 bases, with 18 bases sitting between them. CDR3 length: 15 amino acids. The germline gives CDR1 PRHDT, CDR2 FYEKMQ (reference sequence).

This clonotype has a count of ten or more. The V call is TRBV2, the J call TRBJ2-3; TRBD1 matches 11 bases. V shed 5 bases and J 2 bases; nucleotides not matched to a gene: 9. Germline loops: CDR1 SNHLY, CDR2 FYNNEI. The CDR3 runs 17 residues. CDR3 residues: CASSTDPGQGDTDTQYF. The CDR3 DNA reads TGTGCCAGCAGTACAGACCCGGGACAGGGGGACACAGATACGCAGTATTTT. Full variable domain (remainder filled in from reference TRBV2 and TRBJ2-3): EPEVTQTPSHQVTQMGQEVILRCVPISNHLYFYWYRQILGQKVEFLVSFYNNEISEKSEIFDDQFSVERPDGSNFTLKIRSTKLEDSAMYFCASSTDPGQGDTDTQYFGPGTRLTVL.

The chain carries TRBV7-9 and TRBJ2-5; TRBD2 aligns across 8 bases. This CDR3 has 16 residues. Germline V gives CDR1 SEHNR, CDR2 FQNEAQ (reference sequence). The trim removed 7 bases at V and 2 bases at J, leaving 12 bases unmatched. CDR3 protein: CASNRLLGRGQETQYF. The CDR3 nucleotides read TGTGCCAGCAACAGACTCCTCGGGAGGGGACAAGAGACCCAGTACTTC.

As concerns this clonotype: A single base is all that separates this from a far larger clone, so a read error is likely. CDR3 sequence: CATAGGNYSYEQYF. In nucleotides, the CDR3 is TGTGCCACCGCTGGGGGGAACTACTCCTACGAGCAGTACTTC. The chain employs TRBV10-3 and TRBJ2-7; perhaps TRBD2 as D (6 bases). Germline assignment: CDR1 ENHRY and CDR2 SYGVKD. V was shortened by 10 bases and J by 0 bases, with 16 bases between the two germline ends. This CDR3 is 14 amino acids long.